The clone carrying this T cell receptor beta chain was seen only once. Its antigen is as yet unknown. Clones were read by immunoSEQ multiplex PCR, and TCRdb kept only the in-frame ones, dropping some. This table has 95,000 to 130,000 clones, roughly 87% appearing once. This specimen comes from a study of T cell responses to AZD1222 COVID-19 vaccine. Findings and caveats of the study: Spike-spanning, vaccine-associated CD4 TCRs were dominant at 160-218 and 743-854. When two AZD1222 doses had been given, Spike-specific TCR breadth and depth rose. Only six people who got AZD1222 tested seropositive at baseline. Clonal diversity may have been underestimated, and the donors were mostly white British, with more females than males.

This CDR3 is 12 amino acids long. The ends were cut back, 1 base at V and 8 bases at J, with 5 bases in the middle. The germline V gene has CDR1 KGHDR and CDR2 SFDVKD. This sample comprised peripheral blood, obtained on day 0 of AZD1222 vaccination. This TCR came from an adult in good health. The chain joins TRBV24-1 to TRBJ2-1; D is unclear. CDR3 sequence reads: CATSDFGDEQFF. For the CDR3, the DNA is TGTGCCACCAGTGATTTCGGTGATGAGCAGTTCTTC.